This T cell receptor beta chain was observed in a study of shared clonotypes between healthy human individuals. A word on this clone: Its cognate antigen is unknown.

Authors' data handling: Filtering was not the same, since immunoSEQ gave junction-only sequences without quality scores. Here immunoSEQ multiplex PCR was the method, and the copy in TCRdb shows in-frame clones only, minus some. That table is the source of V, J and clone size, and D and trimming were worked out from the DNA. The sample has some 2.1 million clones, about 94% seen once; the top ten hold 0.9% to 1.3%. Broader study findings: Larger richness was generally estimated for naive than memory subsets.

The naive CD8 population came from CD45RO-negative cells selected for CCR7, without terminally differentiated effector memory CD45RA+ cells. V shed 5 bases and J 2 bases; nucleotides not matched to a gene: 8. Germline V gene data show CDR1 as SGHTA and CDR2 as FQGTGA. This CDR3 spans 18 amino acids. Sequenced sample: naive CD8+ T cells sorted from blood. This chain uses TRBV7-3 with TRBJ2-2; 13 nucleotides agree with TRBD2. The sequence came from a man in his late teens or twenties in good health. CDR3 protein: CASSPGRGLAGNTGELFF. Here the CDR3 DNA reads TGTGCCAGCAGCCCAGGGCGGGGACTAGCGGGAAACACCGGGGAGCTGTTTTTT. The variable domain in full, completed from reference TRBV7-3 and TRBJ2-2, reads GAGVSQTPSNKVTEKGKYVELRCDPISGHTALYWYRQSLGQGPEFLIYFQGTGAADDSGLPNDRFFAVRPEGSVSTLKIQRTERGDSAVYLCASSPGRGLAGNTGELFFGEGSRLTVL.